What follows are 4 T cell receptor beta chains derived from one specimen sequenced in a study of T cell repertoires in cytomegalovirus infection. Using its own MiXCR run on the reads, TCRdb lists one record per CDR3 protein. The data contain around 490,000 distinct CDR3 sequences, around 27% of them singletons. Specimen: PBMCs. Receptors were obtained from a human donor in good health (CMV status not recorded). Some clones in this sample may be carry-over from other donors' samples.

This clonotype has only a few counts. The V gene is TRBV19, the J gene TRBJ2-1, with TRBD1 matching 7 bases. The CDR3 loop spans 15 amino acids. Germline V gene sequence: CDR1 LNHDA, CDR2 SQIVND (reference sequence). V shed 7 bases, J shed 7 bases, and the junction held 13 bases outside the gene matches. CDR3 DNA: TGTGCCAGTAACGAGGGGGCGTTCGGGCAAAATGAGCAGTTCTTC. Translated: CASNEGAFGQNEQFF.

As to this clonotype: A read error is possible here, since a much larger clone lies one base away. The CDR3 does not end in the conserved phenylalanine or tryptophan, so this is likely a read error. The V call is TRBV7-2, the J call TRBJ1-3; unclear D gene. The CDR3 extends over 15 amino acids. Germline loops: CDR1 SGHTA, CDR2 FQGNSA. Trimming pared 5 bases from V and 2 bases from J, leaving 13 bases between. The CDR3 is CASSAKVSTGNTIYY. In DNA form, the CDR3 reads TGTGCCAGCAGCGCTAAAGTGTCTACTGGAAACACCATATATTAT.

V gene TRBV5-1 combines with J gene TRBJ1-4; TRBD1 agrees at 9 bases. The CDR3 is made up of 15 amino acids. The V segment lost 4 bases and the J segment 2 bases; nucleotides outside the gene matches: 3. Germline V gene sequence: CDR1 SGHRS, CDR2 YFSETQ. The CDR3 region is CASSGDRGTNEKLFF. The DNA of the CDR3 is TGCGCCAGCAGCGGCGACAGGGGGACTAATGAAAAACTGTTTTTT.

This chain uses TRBV24-1 with TRBJ2-1; TRBD2 agrees at 15 bases. CDR3 length: 17 amino acids. In germline, CDR1 is KGHDR, CDR2 SFDVKD. The trim removed 2 bases at V and 7 bases at J, leaving 5 bases unmatched. CDR3 in DNA: TGTGCCACCAGTGATTGGACTAGCGGGAGGGCGGGGAATGAGCAGTTCTTC. Encoded protein: CATSDWTSGRAGNEQFF.